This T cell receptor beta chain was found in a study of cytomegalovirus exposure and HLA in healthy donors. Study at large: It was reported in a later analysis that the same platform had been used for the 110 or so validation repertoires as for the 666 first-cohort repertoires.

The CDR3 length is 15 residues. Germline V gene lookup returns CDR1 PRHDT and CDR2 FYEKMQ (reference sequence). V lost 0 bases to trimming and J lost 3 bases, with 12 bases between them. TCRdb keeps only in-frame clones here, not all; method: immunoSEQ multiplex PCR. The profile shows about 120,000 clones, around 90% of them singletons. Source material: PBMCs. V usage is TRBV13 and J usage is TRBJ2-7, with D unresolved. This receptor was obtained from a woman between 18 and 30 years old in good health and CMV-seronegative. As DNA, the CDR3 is TGTGCCAGCAGCTTAGGACCCGATGGCAGCTACGAGCAGTACTTC. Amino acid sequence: CASSLGPDGSYEQYF.